This TCR beta chain was sequenced in a study of T cell responses to AZD1222 COVID-19 vaccine. Study-level points and caveats: Variant regions that are unmutated are reportedly the target of nearly half of spike-specific TCRs. The study sampled repertoires only after the peak T cell response. Spike-specific TCR repertoires showed rising breadth and depth after two AZD1222 doses. Regions 160-218 and 743-854 dominated among vaccine-associated CD4 TCRs spanning spike.

In regard to this clone: The target antigen is unknown.

The method was immunoSEQ multiplex PCR; TCRdb's version includes in-frame clones alone and lacks a portion of them. The data show about 110,000 clones, with roughly 89% seen just once and approximately 3% held by the top ten. The sample was peripheral blood, taken on day 0 of MenACWY control vaccination. This receptor was taken from an adult in good health.

CDR3 DNA: TGTGCCATCAGTCTCCGGGGGGAAAACTATGGCTACACCTTC. Protein product: CAISLRGENYGYTF. The chain combines TRBV10-3 with TRBJ1-2; perhaps TRBD1 as D (5 bases). Germline values: CDR1 ENHRY, CDR2 SYGVKD. This CDR3 has 14 residues. Trimming took 5 bases from V and 2 from J, leaving 12 bases between them.